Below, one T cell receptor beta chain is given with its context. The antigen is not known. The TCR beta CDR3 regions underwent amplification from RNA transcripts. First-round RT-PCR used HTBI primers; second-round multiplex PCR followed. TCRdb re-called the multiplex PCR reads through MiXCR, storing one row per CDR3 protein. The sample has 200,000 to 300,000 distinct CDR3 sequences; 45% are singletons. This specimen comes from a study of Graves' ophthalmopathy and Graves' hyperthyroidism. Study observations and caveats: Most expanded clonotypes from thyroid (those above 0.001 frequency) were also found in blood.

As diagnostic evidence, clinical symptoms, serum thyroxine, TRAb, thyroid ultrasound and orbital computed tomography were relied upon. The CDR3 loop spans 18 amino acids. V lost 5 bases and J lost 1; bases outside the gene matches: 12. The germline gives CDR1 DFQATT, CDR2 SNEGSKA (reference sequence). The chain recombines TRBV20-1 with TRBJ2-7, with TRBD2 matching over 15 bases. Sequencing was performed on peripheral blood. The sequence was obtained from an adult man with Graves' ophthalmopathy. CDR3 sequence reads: CSALGLAGGPTSSYEQYF. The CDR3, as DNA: TGCAGTGCTTTAGGACTAGCGGGGGGGCCTACATCGTCCTACGAGCAGTACTTC.